This T cell receptor (beta chain) was recorded in a study of human versus mouse CDR3 diversity and MHC coevolution. Germline V gene lookup returns CDR1 SGHVS and CDR2 FNYEAQ. V trimming: 6 bases; J trimming: 0 bases; junction bases outside the gene matches: 8. CDR3 size: 15 residues. A note on this clone: Its antigen is not known.

Sequencing used immunoSEQ multiplex PCR; TCRdb keeps in-frame clones, though not all of them. The sample yields 50,000 to 70,000 clones, around 94% seen once. Naive CD4 T cells, CD45RO-negative and CD62L-positive, were flow-sorted from PBMCs. Findings and limits, study-wide: Human T cells were selected on over five MHC II alleles. Compared with mice, human CDR3s carried more deletions and insertions on average. Approximately 1.7 million TCR beta clonotypes were estimated for humans, the largest repertoire.

The sample taken for sequencing was naive CD4+ T cells from blood. Regarding subset: CD45RO-negative CD62L-positive naive CD4 T cells. This chain uses TRBV7-6 with TRBJ2-7, with 7 bases lining up with TRBD1. The TCR was taken from a person between 55 and 70 years old in good health. Here the CDR3 DNA reads TGTGCCAGCAGGAAGACAGGGACCAACTCCTACGAGCAGTACTTC. Translating gives CASRKTGTNSYEQYF. Full variable domain (rest looked up from reference TRBV7-6 and TRBJ2-7): GAGVSQSPRYKVTKRGQDVALRCDPISGHVSLYWYRQALGQGPEFLTYFNYEAQQDKSGLPNDRFSAERPEGSISTLTIQRTEQRDSAMYRCASRKTGTNSYEQYFGPGTRLTVT.